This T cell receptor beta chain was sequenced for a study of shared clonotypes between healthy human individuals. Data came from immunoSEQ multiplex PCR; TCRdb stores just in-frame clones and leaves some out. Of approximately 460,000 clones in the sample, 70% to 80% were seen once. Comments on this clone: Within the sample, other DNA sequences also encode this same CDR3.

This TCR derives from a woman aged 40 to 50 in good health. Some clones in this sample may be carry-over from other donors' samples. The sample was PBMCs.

DNA of the CDR3: TGCAGCGTTGAATCAGCTGACAGGGGCCAAGGGCAGTACTTC. Its protein product is CSVESADRGQGQYF. This chain connects TRBV29-1 to TRBJ2-7; 8 bases match TRBD1. The CDR3 sequence is 14 residues long. The V segment lost 2 bases and the J segment 9 bases; nucleotides outside the gene matches: 12. In germline, CDR1 is SQVTM, CDR2 ANQGSEA.